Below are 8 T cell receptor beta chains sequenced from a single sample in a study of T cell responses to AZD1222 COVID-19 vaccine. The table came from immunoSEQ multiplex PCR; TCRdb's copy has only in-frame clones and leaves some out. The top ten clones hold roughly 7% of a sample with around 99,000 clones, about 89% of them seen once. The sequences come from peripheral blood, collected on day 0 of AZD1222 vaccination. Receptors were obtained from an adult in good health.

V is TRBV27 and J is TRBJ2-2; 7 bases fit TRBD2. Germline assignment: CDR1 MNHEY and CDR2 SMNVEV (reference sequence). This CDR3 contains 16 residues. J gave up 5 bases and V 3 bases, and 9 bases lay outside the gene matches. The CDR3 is CASSLRRELGTGELFF. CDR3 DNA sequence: TGTGCCAGCAGTTTGAGGCGGGAGTTAGGAACCGGGGAGCTGTTTTTT.

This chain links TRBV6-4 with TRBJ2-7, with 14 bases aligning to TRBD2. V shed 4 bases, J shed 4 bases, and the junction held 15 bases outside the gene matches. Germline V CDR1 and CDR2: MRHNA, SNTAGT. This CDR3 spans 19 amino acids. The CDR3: CASSVRRGLAGENRYEQYF. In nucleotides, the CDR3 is TGTGCCAGCAGTGTTCGGAGGGGACTAGCGGGAGAGAACCGATACGAGCAGTACTTC.

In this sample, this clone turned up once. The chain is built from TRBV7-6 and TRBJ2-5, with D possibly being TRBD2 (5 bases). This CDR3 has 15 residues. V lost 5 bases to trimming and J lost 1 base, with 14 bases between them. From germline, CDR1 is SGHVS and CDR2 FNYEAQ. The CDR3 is CASSPWADSQETQYF. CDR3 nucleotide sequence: TGTGCCAGCAGCCCCTGGGCGGACTCCCAAGAGACCCAGTACTTC.

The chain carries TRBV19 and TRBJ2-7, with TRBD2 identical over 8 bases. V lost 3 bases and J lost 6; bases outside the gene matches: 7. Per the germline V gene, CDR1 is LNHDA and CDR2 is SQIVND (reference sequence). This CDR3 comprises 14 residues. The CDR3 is CASSIGQGLGEQYF. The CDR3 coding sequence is TGTGCCAGTAGTATTGGGCAGGGACTAGGCGAGCAGTACTTC.

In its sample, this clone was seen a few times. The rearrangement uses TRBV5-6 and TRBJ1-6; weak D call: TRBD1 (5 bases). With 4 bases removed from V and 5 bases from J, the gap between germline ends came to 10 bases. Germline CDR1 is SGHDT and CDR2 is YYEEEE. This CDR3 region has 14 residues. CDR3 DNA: TGTGCCAGCAGCCCGGGACTGCATAATTCACCCCTCCACTTT. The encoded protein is CASSPGLHNSPLHF.

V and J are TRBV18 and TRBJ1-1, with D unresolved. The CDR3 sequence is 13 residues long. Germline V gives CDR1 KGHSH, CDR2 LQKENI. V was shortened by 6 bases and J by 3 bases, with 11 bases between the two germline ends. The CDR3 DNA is TGTGCCAGCTCCCTTAACCGGGACACTGAAGCTTTCTTT. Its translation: CASSLNRDTEAFF.

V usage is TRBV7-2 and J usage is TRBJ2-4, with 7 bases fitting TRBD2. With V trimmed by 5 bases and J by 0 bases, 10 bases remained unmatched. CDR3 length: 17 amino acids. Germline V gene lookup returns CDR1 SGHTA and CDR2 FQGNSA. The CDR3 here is CASSPGGGLIAKNIQYF. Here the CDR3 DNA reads TGTGCCAGCAGCCCCGGCGGGGGACTAATAGCCAAAAACATTCAGTACTTC.

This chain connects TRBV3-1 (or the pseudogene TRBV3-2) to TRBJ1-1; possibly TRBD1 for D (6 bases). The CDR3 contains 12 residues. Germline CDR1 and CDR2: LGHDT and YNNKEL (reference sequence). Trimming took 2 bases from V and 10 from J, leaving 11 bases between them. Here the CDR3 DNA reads TGTGCCAGCAGCCAACCGGGACAAGGAGCTTTCTTT. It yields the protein CASSQPGQGAFF.